This is a list of T cell receptor beta chains from one sample in a study of T-cell reconstitution after alpha-beta-depleted transplantation in children. From the PCR reads, TCRdb called clonotypes with MiXCR, one entry per CDR3 protein. The sample holds approximately 350,000 distinct CDR3 sequences, about 14% seen once. The sequencing here drew on PBMCs, taken from the stem cell graft. These receptors all stem from a human donor who donated a stem cell graft to a child with Fanconi anemia. Both conserved end residues are part of each CDR3. Fields, in order: CDR3 DNA, CDR3 protein, J gene, CDR3 length, D gene, clone size, V gene. A D gene is named only where the DNA matches it firmly. Expanded clones are given a class, and other clones once, few, many or no size at all.

DNA: TGTGCCAGCAGCTTAACCGGGCCGGTATACAATGAGCAGTTCTTC
CDR3: CASSLTGPVYNEQFF
J: TRBJ2-1
length: 15
D: NA
size: many
V: TRBV27

DNA: TGCGCCAGCAGCCAAGATCCGACAGGGGGGACGAACACCGGGGAGCTGTTTTTT
CDR3: CASSQDPTGGTNTGELFF
J: TRBJ2-2
length: 18
D: TRBD1
size: NA
V: TRBV4-1

DNA: TGTGCCAGCAGCTCGGGGGAGACCTACGAGCAGTACTTC
CDR3: CASSSGETYEQYF
J: TRBJ2-7
length: 13
D: NA
size: once
V: TRBV7-2

DNA: TGCAGTGCTAGGGGCCTGGGGGGGGCCCAAGAGACCCAGTACTTC
CDR3: CSARGLGGAQETQYF
J: TRBJ2-5
length: 15
D: NA
size: few
V: TRBV20-1

DNA: TGCGCCAGCAGCGCAAGGACGGAACCTAATGAGCAGTTCTTC
CDR3: CASSARTEPNEQFF
J: TRBJ2-1
length: 14
D: NA
size: few
V: TRBV5-1

DNA: TGTGCCAGCAGTTCCCCCAACCAAGGAGCCGGGCCAGCTTTCTTT
CDR3: CASSSPNQGAGPAFF
J: TRBJ1-1
length: 15
D: NA
size: NA
V: TRBV27

DNA: TGTGCCAGCAGCTTGGGCGGGGGGGGCGCAGAGACCCAGTACTTC
CDR3: CASSLGGGGAETQYF
J: TRBJ2-5
length: 15
D: TRBD2
size: NA
V: TRBV7-3

DNA: TGTGCCAGCAGGCTTGAGGCCTACACTGAAGCTTTCTTT
CDR3: CASRLEAYTEAFF
J: TRBJ1-1
length: 13
D: NA
size: NA
V: TRBV5-5

DNA: TGTGCCAGCAGCTTAGTGTACGGTGAAAAACTGTTTTTT
CDR3: CASSLVYGEKLFF
J: TRBJ1-4
length: 13
D: NA
size: few
V: TRBV7-9

DNA: TGTGCCAGCAGTTTATCGATCGCCGGGGAGCTGTTTTTT
CDR3: CASSLSIAGELFF
J: TRBJ2-2
length: 13
D: NA
size: many
V: TRBV28

DNA: TGCGCCAGCTCTGACGGGAGCTCCTACGAGCAGTACTTC
CDR3: CASSDGSSYEQYF
J: TRBJ2-7
length: 13
D: NA
size: NA
V: TRBV5-1

DNA: TGTGCCAGCCGCACAGGGGGGATTTCTAACACTGAAGCTTTCTTT
CDR3: CASRTGGISNTEAFF
J: TRBJ1-1
length: 15
D: TRBD1
size: NA
V: TRBV6-1

DNA: TGCAGTGCTCCGTCGGGACAGGGGATCGGGGAGCTGTTTTTT
CDR3: CSAPSGQGIGELFF
J: TRBJ2-2
length: 14
D: TRBD1
size: few
V: TRBV20-1

DNA: TGCGCCAGCAGCTTGGTAGGGGTCTATGGCTACACCTTC
CDR3: CASSLVGVYGYTF
J: TRBJ1-2
length: 13
D: NA
size: many
V: TRBV5-1

DNA: TGTGCCAGCAGCCAGGGCCCCCAAGCTTTCTTT
CDR3: CASSQGPQAFF
J: TRBJ1-1
length: 11
D: NA
size: NA
V: TRBV7-9

DNA: TGTGCCAGCAGTTTAGGGACAGGGGCGAACACCGGGGAGCTGTTTTTT
CDR3: CASSLGTGANTGELFF
J: TRBJ2-2
length: 16
D: TRBD1
size: few
V: TRBV27

DNA: TGTGCCAGCAGTGACACGGAAAATCAGCCCCAGCATTTT
CDR3: CASSDTENQPQHF
J: TRBJ1-5
length: 13
D: NA
size: few
V: TRBV6-1

DNA: TGTGCCAGCAGAGGAGCGGGGACGAACACCGGGGAGCTGTTTTTT
CDR3: CASRGAGTNTGELFF
J: TRBJ2-2
length: 15
D: TRBD2
size: NA
V: TRBV28

DNA: TGCAGTGCTAGGGTTTCGGGACAGGGAATTGAAGATACGCAGTATTTT
CDR3: CSARVSGQGIEDTQYF
J: TRBJ2-3
length: 16
D: TRBD1
size: few
V: TRBV20-1

DNA: TGCAGCGTTGAGAGGTCCCTAGCGGAACAAGAGACCCAGTACTTC
CDR3: CSVERSLAEQETQYF
J: TRBJ2-5
length: 15
D: TRBD2
size: many
V: TRBV29-1

DNA: TGTGCCAGCAGTTTATGGTTGGACACTAGCCAGCAAGAGACCCAGTACTTC
CDR3: CASSLWLDTSQQETQYF
J: TRBJ2-5
length: 17
D: NA
size: NA
V: TRBV28

DNA: TGTGCCAGCAGCCGGGGACTACTGAACACCGGGGAGCTGTTTTTT
CDR3: CASSRGLLNTGELFF
J: TRBJ2-2
length: 15
D: TRBD2
size: few
V: TRBV7-2

DNA: TGTGCCACCCAACCCGGGGGGAACAGGAACACTGAAGCTTTCTTT
CDR3: CATQPGGNRNTEAFF
J: TRBJ1-1
length: 15
D: NA
size: many
V: TRBV28

DNA: TGTGCCAGCAGCTTCCGGGCGGCGAACACCGGGGAGCTGTTTTTT
CDR3: CASSFRAANTGELFF
J: TRBJ2-2
length: 15
D: NA
size: many
V: TRBV5-6

DNA: TGCGCCAGCAGCTCCCTTACGGGGGGGAACACTGAAGCTTTCTTT
CDR3: CASSSLTGGNTEAFF
J: TRBJ1-1
length: 15
D: NA
size: many
V: TRBV5-1

DNA: TGTGCCAGCAGCTTGGAACGGGGGGAGATGAGCAATGAGCAGTTCTTC
CDR3: CASSLERGEMSNEQFF
J: TRBJ2-1
length: 16
D: TRBD2
size: NA
V: TRBV5-6

DNA: TGTGCCAGCAGCTTAGTAGAAGACTATGGCTACACCTTC
CDR3: CASSLVEDYGYTF
J: TRBJ1-2
length: 13
D: NA
size: few
V: TRBV7-9

DNA: TGCGCCAGCAGCTTGGAACAAGAGACCCAGTACTTC
CDR3: CASSLEQETQYF
J: TRBJ2-5
length: 12
D: NA
size: many
V: TRBV5-1